This T cell receptor beta chain was obtained from a study of cytomegalovirus exposure and HLA in healthy donors. Study-level points and caveats: High sensitivity and specificity were reportedly achieved when the classifier diagnosed cytomegalovirus status. The listing of roughly 160 TCR beta chains classed them as cytomegalovirus-associated.

On this clone itself: Its antigen is as yet unknown.

Here immunoSEQ multiplex PCR was the method, and the copy in TCRdb shows in-frame clones only, minus some. The sample lists about 88,000 clones, 84% seen once, with roughly an eighth in the top ten. V was cut by 0 bases and J by 5 bases, with 10 bases left in between. Germline assignment: CDR1 SGHVS and CDR2 FNYEAQ. The CDR3 covers 14 residues. The sequence came from a woman aged 18-35 years in good health and CMV-seropositive. The chain employs TRBV7-6 and TRBJ2-5; weak D call: TRBD2 (7 bases). Sequenced input: PBMCs. The CDR3 is CASSLARGRETQYF. The DNA for the CDR3 is TGTGCCAGCAGCTTAGCGCGGGGGCGGGAGACCCAGTACTTC.